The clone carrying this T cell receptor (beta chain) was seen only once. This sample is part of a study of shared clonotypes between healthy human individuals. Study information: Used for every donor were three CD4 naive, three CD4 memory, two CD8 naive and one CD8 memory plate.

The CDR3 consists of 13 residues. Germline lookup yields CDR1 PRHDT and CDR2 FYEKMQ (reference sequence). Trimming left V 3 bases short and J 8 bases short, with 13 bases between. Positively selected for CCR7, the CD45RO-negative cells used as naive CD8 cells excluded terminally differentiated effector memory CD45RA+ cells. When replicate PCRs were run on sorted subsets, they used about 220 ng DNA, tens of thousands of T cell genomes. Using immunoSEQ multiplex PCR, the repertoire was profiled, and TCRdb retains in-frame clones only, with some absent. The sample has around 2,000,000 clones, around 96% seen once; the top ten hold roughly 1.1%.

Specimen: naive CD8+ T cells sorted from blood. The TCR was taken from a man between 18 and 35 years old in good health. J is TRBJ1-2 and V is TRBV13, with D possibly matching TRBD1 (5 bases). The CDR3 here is CASSFQGALGYTF. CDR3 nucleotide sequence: TGTGCCAGCAGCTTTCAAGGGGCCCTGGGCTACACCTTC.